This T cell receptor beta chain was observed in a study of blood T cell repertoires in COVID-19. The V gene lost 0 bases and the J gene lost 4 bases, with 4 bases spanning the gap. Germline V gene data show CDR1 as SGHAT and CDR2 as FQNNGV. The CDR3 covers 12 residues. Per the original methods: How many nucleated cells were present was estimated from reference gene primer amplification. Sequencing used immunoSEQ multiplex PCR; TCRdb keeps in-frame clones, though not all of them. V, J and clone size were drawn from that table, and D and trimming were deduced from the DNA. The sample records over 250,000 clones, around 90% being singletons.

This chain links TRBV11-2 with TRBJ2-7; D ambiguous. Sequencing was done on a sample of peripheral blood. The receptor was isolated from a man between 50 and 59 years old with acute or convalescent COVID-19. CDR3: CASSLDRYEQYF. The CDR3 DNA is TGTGCCAGCAGCTTAGATCGGTACGAGCAGTACTTC.